The 3 T cell receptor beta chains reported below all come from one sample, sequenced in a study of shared clonotypes between healthy human individuals. TCRdb's copy holds only in-frame clones and misses some; the assay was immunoSEQ multiplex PCR. This table holds some 690,000 clones, around 90% found once. Sequencing was performed on memory CD8+ T cells from PBMCs. The subset: CD45RO+ cells pooled with CCR7-negative TemRA cells. These receptors all come from a man younger than 30 in good health. Some clones in this sample may be carry-over from other donors' samples.

The chain combines TRBV7-3 with TRBJ2-1; D assignment may be TRBD1 or TRBD2 (6 bases each). CDR3 length equals 15 residues. Germline V gene sequence: CDR1 SGHTA, CDR2 FQGTGA. Trimming removed 1 base from V and 4 bases from J, with 11 bases in between. The CDR3 protein is CASSLMAGQYNEQFF. CDR3 DNA: TGTGCCAGCAGCTTAATGGCGGGACAATACAATGAGCAGTTCTTC.

The CDR3 loop reads CASQGTSGAQAGELFF. In DNA, the CDR3 is TGTGCCAGTCAAGGGACTAGCGGGGCCCAGGCCGGGGAGCTGTTTTTT. This rearrangement joins TRBV2 to TRBJ2-2; the match to TRBD2 covers 13 bases. V lost 9 bases and J lost 6; bases outside the gene matches: 10. There are 16 residues in the CDR3. Germline V gene sequence: CDR1 SNHLY, CDR2 FYNNEI. Combining the CDR3 with reference TRBV2 and TRBJ2-2 gives the whole variable domain EPEVTQTPSHQVTQMGQEVILRCVPISNHLYFYWYRQILGQKVEFLVSFYNNEISEKSEIFDDQFSVERPDGSNFTLKIRSTKLEDSAMYFCASQGTSGAQAGELFFGEGSRLTVL.

The CDR3 DNA sequence: TGTGCCAGTCACTTTGAGGGGCCCAGGGCTCCCCAGCATTTT. Its translation is CASHFEGPRAPQHF. The chain has TRBV19 and TRBJ1-5; D might be TRBD1 (5 bases). The V end lost 8 bases, the J end lost 10 bases, and 21 bases lay between the germline ends. Looked up from germline, CDR1 is LNHDA and CDR2 is SQIVND (reference sequence). CDR3 size: 14 residues.